The 21 T cell receptor beta chains below all came from one sample that was sequenced in a study of low-dose radiotherapy and immunotherapy resistance in tumors. Regarding time point: after trial treatment. Noted treatment: LDRT plus nivolumab, ipilimumab, low-dose cyclophosphamide and aspirin (RACIN trial). Both TCRalpha and TCRbeta chains were reverse transcribed with V-gene-specific primers. Amplification of TCRs used a constant-region primer and V-primer adapter for approximately 18 PCR cycles. TCRdb recomputed calls from the reads with MiXCR, one row per CDR3 protein. The data hold about 97,000 distinct CDR3 sequences, with less than 25% observed a single time. This specimen consisted of PBMCs, obtained after low-dose radiotherapy plus immunotherapy. These receptors came from a male donor with prostate cancer.

The sample holds many counts of this clonotype. The rearrangement joins TRBV27 to TRBJ1-3; D gene unclear. Germline V gene lookup returns CDR1 MNHEY and CDR2 SMNVEV (reference sequence). The CDR3 spans 16 residues. V lost 7 bases and J lost 0, with 16 bases in between. For the CDR3, the DNA is TGTGCCAGCATGTCGTCCCGGTGGGGCTCTGGAAACACCATATATTTT. Its translation: CASMSSRWGSGNTIYF.

This chain links TRBV7-8 with TRBJ2-1, with D possibly matching TRBD2 (7 bases). V was pared by 1 base and J by 8 bases, with 21 bases between. The length of the CDR3 is 17 residues. Germline V gene lookup returns CDR1 SGHVS and CDR2 FQNEAQ. CDR3 region: CASSLESRGPTPHEQFF. The DNA for the CDR3 is TGTGCCAGCAGCTTAGAGTCGCGGGGGCCCACCCCCCATGAGCAGTTCTTC. The full variable domain, completed using reference TRBV7-8 and TRBJ2-1, is GAGVSQSPRYKVAKRGQDVALRCDPISGHVSLFWYQQALGQGPEFLTYFQNEAQLDKSGLPSDRFFAERPEGSVSTLKIQRTQQEDSAVYLCASSLESRGPTPHEQFFGPGTRLTVL.

This clonotype has at least ten counts. V usage is TRBV20-1 and J usage is TRBJ2-3; 11 nucleotides align to TRBD2. Germline trimming cut 3 bases from V and 4 bases from J; bases unmatched to any gene: 6. The length of the CDR3 is 15 residues. CDR1 and CDR2 from the germline V gene are DFQATT and SNEGSKA (reference sequence). This chain's CDR3 is CSARTLAGVADTQYF. In nucleotides, the CDR3 is TGCAGTGCTAGGACACTAGCGGGGGTCGCAGATACGCAGTATTTT.

This chain connects TRBV28 to TRBJ2-3; D is possibly TRBD1 (7 bases). This CDR3 is built from 13 residues. The V end was cut by 10 bases, the J end by 2 bases, with 13 bases between. Germline CDR1 and CDR2: MDHEN and SYDVKM. DNA for the CDR3: TGTGCCACCGGGGGACAGCCCACAGATACGCAGTATTTT. Translated: CATGGQPTDTQYF.

This clonotype was counted at least ten times. The rearrangement uses TRBV6-2 or TRBV6-3 and TRBJ2-1; D unclear. The CDR3 runs 17 residues. Germline loops: CDR1 MNHEY, CDR2 SVGEGT. Trimming removed 0 bases from V and 1 base from J, with 13 bases in between. CDR3 region: CASSYSQVLGSYNEQFF. The CDR3 nucleotides are TGTGCCAGCAGTTACTCGCAGGTTTTGGGGTCCTACAATGAGCAGTTCTTC.

This clonotype has a single count. Here the CDR3 reads CSARVEGLDTQYF. The DNA of the CDR3 is TGCAGTGCTAGAGTTGAGGGGCTTGATACGCAGTATTTT. The chain links TRBV20-1 to TRBJ2-3; either TRBD1 or TRBD2 may fit D (5 bases each). The V end lost 1 base, the J end lost 6 bases, and 11 bases lay between the germline ends. The CDR3 is made up of 13 amino acids. The germline gives CDR1 DFQATT, CDR2 SNEGSKA (reference sequence).

The rearrangement uses TRBV11-2 and TRBJ2-5; D tentatively reads TRBD1 or TRBD2 (5 bases each). CDR1 is SGHAT and CDR2 is FQNNGV in the germline V gene. V was clipped by 3 bases and J by 5 bases, with 13 bases between them. The CDR3 is 14 amino acids. The CDR3 reads CASSFSDEGETQYF. CDR3 DNA: TGTGCCAGCAGCTTTTCTGACGAGGGGGAGACCCAGTACTTC.

In this sample, this clonotype turned up a few times. DNA of the CDR3: TGTGCCAGCAGCTTCTTCGGGGTTGACACAGATACGCAGTATTTT. Translating gives CASSFFGVDTDTQYF. The rearrangement uses TRBV11-2 and TRBJ2-3, with a weak D call TRBD2 (5 bases). V was cut by 3 bases and J by 2 bases, with 12 bases left in between. The CDR3 loop spans 15 amino acids. CDR1 and CDR2 from the germline V gene are SGHAT and FQNNGV. The complete variable domain, with remaining parts taken from reference TRBV11-2 and TRBJ2-3, reads EAGVAQSPRYKIIEKRQSVAFWCNPISGHATLYWYQQILGQGPKLLIQFQNNGVVDDSQLPKDRFSAERLKGVDSTLKIQPAKLEDSAVYLCASSFFGVDTDTQYFGPGTRLTVL.

This clonotype showed up many times. V is TRBV3-1 and J is TRBJ2-2; D possibly corresponds to TRBD1 (6 bases). The V end lost 3 bases, the J end lost 6 bases, and 11 bases lay between the germline ends. Germline assignment: CDR1 LGHDT and CDR2 YNNKEL (reference sequence). The CDR3 totals 14 residues. The CDR3 loop reads CASSHRGVAGELFF. CDR3 coding DNA: TGTGCCAGCAGCCACAGGGGAGTGGCCGGGGAGCTGTTTTTT. The whole variable domain, remainder taken from reference TRBV3-1 and TRBJ2-2, is DTAVSQTPKYLVTQMGNDKSIKCEQNLGHDTMYWYKQDSKKFLKIMFSYNNKELIINETVPNRFSPKSPDKAHLNLHINSLELGDSAVYFCASSHRGVAGELFFGEGSRLTVL.

Of note for this clonotype: With a far larger clone one base away, a read error is the likely cause. The chain is built from TRBV4-2 and TRBJ2-1; possibly TRBD1 or TRBD2 for D (7 bases each). V dropped 6 bases and J dropped 10 bases, with 22 bases sitting between them. CDR3 length: 15 residues. In germline, CDR1 is LGHNA, CDR2 YNFKEQ. CDR3 DNA sequence: TGTGCCAGCAGTCGAGAAGCGGGACAGCCCTACGAGCAGTTCTTC. This codes for CASSREAGQPYEQFF.

This clonotype was observed at least ten times. V is TRBV3-1 and J is TRBJ2-5; D may correspond to TRBD1 or TRBD2 (5 bases each). The CDR3 has 14 residues. The V end was cut by 4 bases, the J end by 9 bases, with 18 bases between. In germline, CDR1 is LGHDT, CDR2 YNNKEL (reference sequence). The CDR3: CASSLIRDLEPQYF. CDR3 in DNA: TGTGCCAGCAGCCTCATACGGGACCTTGAGCCCCAGTACTTC.

Turning to this clonotype: Since a far larger clone is one base different, this is likely a read error. The rearrangement links TRBV10-3 to TRBJ2-7; 12 bases align to TRBD2. Germline V gives CDR1 ENHRY, CDR2 SYGVKD. The V segment lost 5 bases and the J segment 7 bases; nucleotides outside the gene matches: 6. The CDR3 spans 14 residues. The CDR3 is CAISRTSGDNEQYF. CDR3 nucleotide sequence: TGTGCCATCAGTCGGACTAGCGGGGATAATGAGCAGTACTTC.

This clonotype was seen a few times. V usage is TRBV13 and J usage is TRBJ1-6, with D possibly matching TRBD1 (6 bases). The CDR3 is 17 residues long. The germline V and J ends were trimmed by 8 bases and 6 bases, with 23 bases remaining between them. The germline V gene encodes CDR1 PRHDT and CDR2 FYEKMQ (reference sequence). CDR3 nucleotides: TGTGCCAGCGGCAGGAGTACCGACGGGGGGCTTAATTCACCCCTCCACTTT. Its protein product is CASGRSTDGGLNSPLHF.

Regarding this clonotype: Since a far larger clone is one base different, this is likely a read error. The chain has TRBV9 and TRBJ2-7, with 9 bases identical to TRBD2. The V segment lost 9 bases and the J segment 2 bases; nucleotides outside the gene matches: 12. This CDR3 has 15 amino acids. Germline CDR1 is SGDLS and CDR2 is YYNGEE. CDR3 amino acids: CAISDYSGGPYEQYF. Here the CDR3 DNA reads TGTGCCATCAGTGACTATAGCGGGGGCCCCTACGAGCAGTACTTC.

With regard to this clonotype: It is likely a read error: a sequence one base away is far more abundant. The rearrangement links TRBV13 to TRBJ2-7; the match to TRBD2 covers 9 bases. The DNA end favors TRBJ2-5, so the J call may be wrong. The germline V gene encodes CDR1 PRHDT and CDR2 FYEKMQ (reference sequence). The CDR3 spans 18 residues. The CDR3 sequence is CASSDADFVVAGEETQYF. Written as DNA, the CDR3 is TGTGCCAGCAGTGATGCCGACTTCGTGGTAGCGGGGGAAGAGACCCAGTACTTC.

This chain links TRBV20-1 with TRBJ2-3, with no clear D. Trimming took 6 bases from V and 0 from J, leaving 13 bases between them. This CDR3 has 14 amino acids. CDR1 is DFQATT and CDR2 is SNEGSKA in the germline V gene (reference sequence). CDR3 region: CSAPRPTSTDTQYF. The CDR3 DNA reads as TGCAGTGCCCCCCGCCCGACTAGCACAGATACGCAGTATTTT.

This clonotype was counted at least ten times. The rearrangement links TRBV5-1 to TRBJ2-3, with D perhaps TRBD1 or TRBD2 (5 bases each). Trimming removed 0 bases at V and 0 bases at J, with 11 bases between. CDR3 size: 16 residues. Germline V lookup: CDR1 SGHRS, CDR2 YFSETQ. The chain's CDR3 is CASSLVGATSTDTQYF. CDR3 DNA sequence: TGCGCCAGCAGCTTGGTCGGGGCAACTAGCACAGATACGCAGTATTTT.

This clonotype appeared once. The rearrangement joins TRBV6-2 or TRBV6-3 to TRBJ1-2, with a possible D match to TRBD1 (6 bases). Trimming took off 5 bases at V and 2 bases at J, with 12 bases between the two ends. Per the germline V gene, CDR1 is MNHEY and CDR2 is SVGEGT. CDR3 size: 14 residues. In DNA form, the CDR3 reads TGTGCCAGCAGTCGCACCACAGGGAACTATGGCTACACCTTC. Translation gives CASSRTTGNYGYTF.

Many counts were recorded for this clonotype. This chain joins TRBV11-2 and TRBJ2-3; 7 nucleotides line up with TRBD2. CDR1 and CDR2 (germline): SGHAT, FQNNGV. The V gene end was trimmed by 0 bases and the J gene end by 0 bases; junction bases not matched to a gene: 3. The CDR3 runs to 16 residues. CDR3 in amino acids: CASSLDPGGSTDTQYF. The CDR3 coding sequence is TGTGCCAGCAGCTTAGATCCGGGGGGAAGCACAGATACGCAGTATTTT.

About this clonotype: A far larger clone is one base from this, pointing to a likely read error. The chain is built from TRBV1 and TRBJ2-1; TRBD1 is the table's D call and was not checked against the DNA. TRBV1 is listed as a pseudogene. This CDR3 spans 16 amino acids. The DNA of the CDR3 is TGCGCCAGCATCCAAGAGACAACCACACCTGCCGGGGAGCAGTTCTTC. Residues: CASIQETTTPAGEQFF.

This clonotype has ten or more counts. The rearrangement links TRBV19 to TRBJ1-4; D gene ambiguous. V was cut by 7 bases and J by 6 bases, with 12 bases left in between. CDR3 size: 13 residues. CDR1 is LNHDA and CDR2 is SQIVND in the germline V gene (reference sequence). The CDR3 sequence: CASKTQADEKLFF. The CDR3 coding sequence is TGTGCCAGTAAGACGCAAGCAGATGAAAAACTGTTTTTT.